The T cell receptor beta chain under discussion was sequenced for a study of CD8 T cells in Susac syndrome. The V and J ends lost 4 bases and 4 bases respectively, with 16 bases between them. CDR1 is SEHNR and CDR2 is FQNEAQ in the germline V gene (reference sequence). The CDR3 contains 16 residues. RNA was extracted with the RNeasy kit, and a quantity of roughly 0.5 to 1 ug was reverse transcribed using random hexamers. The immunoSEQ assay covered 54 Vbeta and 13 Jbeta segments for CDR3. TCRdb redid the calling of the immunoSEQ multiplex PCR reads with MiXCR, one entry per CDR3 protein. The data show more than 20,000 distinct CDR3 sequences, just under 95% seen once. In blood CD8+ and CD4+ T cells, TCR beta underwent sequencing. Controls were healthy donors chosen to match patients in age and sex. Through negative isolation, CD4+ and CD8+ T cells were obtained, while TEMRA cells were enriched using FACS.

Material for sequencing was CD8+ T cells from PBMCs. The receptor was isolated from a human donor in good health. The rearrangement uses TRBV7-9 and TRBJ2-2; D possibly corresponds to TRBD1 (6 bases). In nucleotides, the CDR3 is TGTGCCAGCAGCTACCCAGGGGATTATGTCACCGGGGAGCTGTTTTTT. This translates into CASSYPGDYVTGELFF.